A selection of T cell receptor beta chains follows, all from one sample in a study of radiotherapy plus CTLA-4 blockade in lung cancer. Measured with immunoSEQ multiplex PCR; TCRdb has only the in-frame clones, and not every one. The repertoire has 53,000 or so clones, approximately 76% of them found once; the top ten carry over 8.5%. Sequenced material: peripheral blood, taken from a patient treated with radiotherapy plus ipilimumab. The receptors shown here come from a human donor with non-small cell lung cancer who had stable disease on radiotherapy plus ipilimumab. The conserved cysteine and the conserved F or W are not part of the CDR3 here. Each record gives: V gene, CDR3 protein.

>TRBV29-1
SVKFSGNTIY
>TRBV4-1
ASSQEEGQVRANYGYT
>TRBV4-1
ASSRLLGAGGSTDTQY
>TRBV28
ASSPRTSYSNQPQH
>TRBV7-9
ASSFNQGQRYGYT
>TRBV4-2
ASSQDWIGGGASYNEQF
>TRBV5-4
ASSLSRTNSPLH
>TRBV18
ASSRNRDAYNEQF
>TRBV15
ATSRSRGEQY
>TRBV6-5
ASSSRPGENTGELF
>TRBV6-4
ASSDWAAGGPGNEQF
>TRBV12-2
ASRPDREKGNQPQH
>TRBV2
ASIAGLATYQETQY
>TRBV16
ASSQGRRQITEAF
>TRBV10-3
AISATDPSNQPQH
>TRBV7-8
ASSLGTPNTEAF
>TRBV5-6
ASSLEYEAF
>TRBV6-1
ASRDRGLGNQPQH
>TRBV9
ASSVAGRPAEAF
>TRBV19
ASSIENQPQH
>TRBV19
ASSKDFLSGTHSANYGYT
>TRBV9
ASSEGTGGGNTIY
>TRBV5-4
ASSLDRGGYT
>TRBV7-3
ASSRTGRSSNEKLF
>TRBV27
ASSLSRGAGGNTDTQY
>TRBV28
ASSRGLLYGYT
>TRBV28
ASSLIGVDEKLF
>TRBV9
ASSETGTGDGGYT
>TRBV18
ASSMSSFGTEAF
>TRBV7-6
ASSSTPDRGRETQY
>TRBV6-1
ASSEGDSNYGYT
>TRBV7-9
ASSTDTMNTEAF
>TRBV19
ASSSRTDSYNEQF
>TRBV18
ASSPPNLQETQY
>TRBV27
ASRTANTGELF
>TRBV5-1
ASSPWGSGASNTGELF
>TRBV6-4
ASSAQTGNYGYT
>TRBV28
ASSLGGDSYNEQF
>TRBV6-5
ASSYSIETHEQF
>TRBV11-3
ASNYVGGRYEQY
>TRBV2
ASSESPGSYNEQF
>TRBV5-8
ASSLRGSTQY
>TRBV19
ASRKRPGTGNTGELF